This T cell receptor (beta chain) was observed in a study of response to subunit inactivated influenza vaccine. This clonotype came up a few times. There are 15 residues in the CDR3. Germline V gene data show CDR1 as SEHNR and CDR2 as FQNEAQ (reference sequence). Trimming cost V 3 bases and J 2 bases, with 13 bases left between them. TCRdb redid the calling of the RT-PCR reads with MiXCR, one entry per CDR3 protein. In the table there are about 310,000 distinct CDR3 sequences, 22% of which are singletons. The chain uses TRBV7-9 and TRBJ2-5; D perhaps matches TRBD2 (5 bases). This TCR came from a man aged 45 to 70 who received an inactivated influenza vaccine. The specimen comprised PBMCs from blood, sampled approximately 20 months after vaccination. As DNA, the CDR3 is TGTGCCAGCAGCTTTTTGGTGTCGGGGCAAGAGACCCAGTACTTC. Amino acid sequence: CASSFLVSGQETQYF.